Listed below are T cell receptor beta chains from one sample, sequenced in a study of cytomegalovirus exposure and HLA in healthy donors. TCRdb's copy holds only in-frame clones and misses some; the assay was immunoSEQ multiplex PCR. The table includes tens of thousands of clones, 85% to 95% detected once. Sequencing was done on a sample of PBMCs. Receptors originate from a woman younger than 30 in good health and CMV-seronegative. CDR3s include the opening cysteine and the closing phenylalanine or tryptophan. The order of the fields is D gene, clone size, J gene, CDR3 length, V gene, CDR3 DNA, CDR3 protein. The D gene is left open where the match is weak. Size tells how often a clone was seen (once, few, many) or the class of an expanded clone, and some rows leave it out.

. | . | TRBJ2-1 | 11 | TRBV20-1 | TGCAGTGCCACCGACAGTCCCATGAAGTTCTTC | CSATDSPMKFF
TRBD1 | . | TRBJ1-5 | 14 | TRBV29-1 | TGCAGCGTCAGGGAGACAGGGTTCAATCAGCCCCAGCATTTT | CSVRETGFNQPQHF
TRBD2 | . | TRBJ2-3 | 16 | TRBV7-6 | TGTGCCAGCAGCGCAGTAGGGACTATCTACACAGATACGCAGTATTTT | CASSAVGTIYTDTQYF
TRBD1 | . | TRBJ2-7 | 14 | TRBV19 | TGTGCCAGTAGTTTATCACAGGGGCAGTACGAGCAGTACTTC | CASSLSQGQYEQYF
TRBD2 | . | TRBJ2-1 | 18 | TRBV7-2 | TGTGCCAGCAGCTCTCGACTAGCGGGAGGGCCGAGGTACAATGAGCAGTTCTTC | CASSSRLAGGPRYNEQFF
TRBD2 | . | TRBJ2-4 | 13 | TRBV2 | TGTGCCAGCAGCGGGACTAGCCGTTACATTCAGTACTTC | CASSGTSRYIQYF
. | . | TRBJ1-2 | 17 | TRBV5-3 | TGTGCCAGAAGTCCGCCGGACGGGCTTGCCCGGGGTTATGGCTACACCTTC | CARSPPDGLARGYGYTF
. | once | TRBJ1-4 | 14 | TRBV7-9 | TGTGCCAGCAAGGCACCCTTCACAGGTGAAAAACTGTTTTTT | CASKAPFTGEKLFF
. | . | TRBJ2-5 | 13 | TRBV2 | TGTGCCAGCAGCTCGTTAGGCGGGGAGACCCAGTACTTC | CASSSLGGETQYF
. | . | TRBJ1-2 | 13 | TRBV7-2 | TGTGCCAGCAGCCGCGGGGGTCGTTATGGCTACACCTTC | CASSRGGRYGYTF
TRBD2 | once | TRBJ2-3 | 15 | TRBV27 | TGTGCCAGCAGTCCCGGGACTAGCGGGACAGATACGCAGTATTTT | CASSPGTSGTDTQYF
. | . | TRBJ1-1 | 15 | TRBV4-3 | TGCGCCAGCAGACAAGGGGCACTTCGGAACACTGAAGCTTTCTTT | CASRQGALRNTEAFF
. | . | TRBJ2-7 | 14 | TRBV5-1 | TGCGCCAGCAGCTTGGTCACTAGCTCCTACGAGCAGTACTTC | CASSLVTSSYEQYF
TRBD1 | . | TRBJ1-1 | 13 | TRBV19 | TGTGCCACCCGACAGGGGGCGGTGTCTGAAGCTTTCTTT | CATRQGAVSEAFF
. | . | TRBJ2-1 | 15 | TRBV18 | TGTGCCAGCTCTCCTCCTAGTCTCCGGCGTGATGAGCAGTTCTTC | CASSPPSLRRDEQFF
TRBD1 | few | TRBJ1-1 | 12 | TRBV6-5 | TGTGCCAGCGGGACAGGGGTCACTGAAGCTTTCTTT | CASGTGVTEAFF
. | . | TRBJ2-7 | 16 | TRBV4-1 | TGCGCCAGCAGCCAAGGCCGGGGTGCCGAAGCCTACGAGCAGTACTTC | CASSQGRGAEAYEQYF
TRBD1 | . | TRBJ1-1 | 15 | TRBV5-1 | TGCGCCAGCAGCCCCAGGGGGGAGATGTACACTGAAGCTTTCTTT | CASSPRGEMYTEAFF
. | . | TRBJ2-7 | 16 | TRBV10-1 | TGCGCCAGTCAAAGTGGGAACCGGGACACTCACTACGAGCAGTACTTC | CASQSGNRDTHYEQYF
. | once | TRBJ1-3 | 14 | TRBV9 | TGTGCCAGCAGCGTAGGAGCCTCTGGAAACACCATATATTTT | CASSVGASGNTIYF
TRBD2 | . | TRBJ2-1 | 12 | TRBV25-1 | TGTGCCAGCAATACGGGAGGGCATCAGCAGTTCTTC | CASNTGGHQQFF
. | . | TRBJ1-3 | 16 | TRBV6-5 | TGTGCCAGCAGTTACAGAGGGTTCCACTCTGGAAACACCATATATTTT | CASSYRGFHSGNTIYF
TRBD2 | once | TRBJ2-7 | 16 | TRBV7-2 | TGTGCCAGCAGCTGGGTACTAGCGGGAGGGAACTACGAGCAGTACTTC | CASSWVLAGGNYEQYF
. | . | TRBJ2-1 | 14 | TRBV6-4 | TGTGCCAGCAGTGAGGACAGCTCCTACAATGAGCAGTTCTTC | CASSEDSSYNEQFF
. | . | TRBJ2-3 | 12 | TRBV27 | TGTGCCAGCACAAGCGGTTTAGATACGCAGTATTTT | CASTSGLDTQYF
. | . | TRBJ2-7 | 14 | TRBV6-6 | TGTGCCAGCACCCTAGAAGGGGTGCTCTACGAGCAGTACTTC | CASTLEGVLYEQYF
. | once | TRBJ2-5 | 13 | TRBV18 | TGTGCCAGCTCGGCGGGGTACCAAGAGACCCAGTACTTC | CASSAGYQETQYF
. | . | TRBJ1-4 | 12 | TRBV7-9 | TGTGCCAGCAGCCCAGGGGTCGAAAAACTGTTTTTT | CASSPGVEKLFF
TRBD1 | . | TRBJ2-7 | 14 | TRBV4-1 | TGCGCCAGCAGCCATACCGGGACAGCCTACGAGCAGTACTTC | CASSHTGTAYEQYF
. | once | TRBJ1-1 | 14 | TRBV7-2 | TGTGCCAGCAGCTTAGGGACACTGAACACTGAAGCTTTCTTT | CASSLGTLNTEAFF
TRBD1 | . | TRBJ2-7 | 16 | TRBV7-9 | TGTGCCAGCAGCTTAGCGGTGAGGGGGCCACTGTACGAGCAGTACTTC | CASSLAVRGPLYEQYF
. | . | TRBJ2-1 | 15 | TRBV2 | TGTGCCAGCAGTGAGAGGCGGGGCTCCTACAATGAGCAGTTCTTC | CASSERRGSYNEQFF
TRBD2 | . | TRBJ2-5 | 18 | TRBV7-2 | TGTGCCAGCAGCTTAGCGGGACCGGGCGCGGGAGGGCGGGAGACCCAGTACTTC | CASSLAGPGAGGRETQYF
. | . | TRBJ2-3 | 16 | TRBV9 | TGTGCCAGCAGCGGTCGGGACCCGGGGGGCGCAGATACGCAGTATTTT | CASSGRDPGGADTQYF
. | . | TRBJ2-3 | 13 | TRBV2 | TGTGCCAGCCTATTGTACAGGACAGATACGCAGTATTTT | CASLLYRTDTQYF
TRBD2 | . | TRBJ2-1 | 18 | TRBV5-1 | TGCGCCAGCAGCTTTTCTAGCGGGGGGCCGAGCTCCTACAATGAGCAGTTCTTC | CASSFSSGGPSSYNEQFF
TRBD2 | . | TRBJ2-1 | 16 | TRBV5-1 | TGCGCCAGCAGCTTGAGGCTAGCGGGGGTATTGGGTGAGCAGTTCTTC | CASSLRLAGVLGEQFF
TRBD2 | . | TRBJ2-1 | 16 | TRBV30 | TGTGCCTGGAGTGTCCTGACTAGCGCTTCCTACAATGAGCAGTTCTTC | CAWSVLTSASYNEQFF
. | . | TRBJ2-3 | 14 | TRBV4-3 | TGCGCCAGCAGCCTCGGACTACCTCCTGATACGCAGTATTTT | CASSLGLPPDTQYF
TRBD1 | . | TRBJ2-2 | 15 | TRBV5-4 | TGTGCCAGCACCCAATGGACAGGGGGCACCGGGGAGCTGTTTTTT | CASTQWTGGTGELFF
. | . | TRBJ2-7 | 13 | TRBV6-6 | TGTGCCAGCAGTTACTCGACTAGCTACGAGCAGTACTTC | CASSYSTSYEQYF
TRBD1 | . | TRBJ1-1 | 12 | TRBV29-1 | TGCAGCGCGGGACAGGGGGCCGCTGAAGCTTTCTTT | CSAGQGAAEAFF
. | . | TRBJ2-7 | 13 | TRBV5-1 | TGCGCCAGCAGCTTGACTACCTCCTACGAGCAGTACTTC | CASSLTTSYEQYF